The clone carrying this T cell receptor (beta chain) was seen repeatedly, ten times or more. Its matching antigen is unknown. This sample stems from a study of neurological immune-mediated disorders. A total of 2 million PBMCs stored at -80 degrees C provided the unsorted libraries. Study conclusions and caveats: Multiple sclerosis, the disease with the least TCR clonal expansion, fell below healthy controls, whereas HTLV-1-associated myelopathy showed the most.

This CDR3 region has 16 residues. V gave up 6 bases and J gave up 0 bases; unmatched junction bases: 10. CDR1 is MDHEN, CDR2 SYDVKM, per germline. TCRdb itself ran the 5' RACE reads through MiXCR, one entry per CDR3 protein. Of 77,000 or so distinct CDR3 sequences listed, roughly 10% were seen once; the top ten hold around 1.7%. The source is a man in his forties or fifties in good health. Sequences were obtained from PBMCs. The V call is TRBV28, the J call TRBJ2-7, with 8 bases lining up with TRBD1. The chain's CDR3 is CASREPRGLTSYEQYF. The DNA for the CDR3 is TGTGCCAGCAGAGAACCCAGGGGGCTGACCTCCTACGAGCAGTACTTC. Complete variable domain (other parts from reference TRBV28 and TRBJ2-7): DVKVTQSSRYLVKRTGEKVFLECVQDMDHENMFWYRQDPGLGLRLIYFSYDVKMKEKGDIPEGYSVSREKKERFSLILESASTNQTSMYLCASREPRGLTSYEQYFGPGTRLTVT.